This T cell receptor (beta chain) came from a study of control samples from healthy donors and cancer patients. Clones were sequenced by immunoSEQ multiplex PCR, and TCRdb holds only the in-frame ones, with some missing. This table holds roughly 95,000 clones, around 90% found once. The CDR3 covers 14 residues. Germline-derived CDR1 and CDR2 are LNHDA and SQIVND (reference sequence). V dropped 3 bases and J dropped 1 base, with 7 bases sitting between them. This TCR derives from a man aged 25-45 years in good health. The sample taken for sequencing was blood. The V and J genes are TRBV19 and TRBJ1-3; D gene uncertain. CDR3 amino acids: CASSMEGSGNTIYF. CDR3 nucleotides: TGTGCCAGTAGTATGGAGGGTTCTGGAAACACCATATATTTT.